A selection of T cell receptor beta chains follows, all from one sample in a study of T cell responses to AZD1222 COVID-19 vaccine. TCRdb's copy holds only in-frame clones and misses some; the assay was immunoSEQ multiplex PCR. The sample shows about 130,000 clones, approximately 85% of them seen only once. The sequences come from peripheral blood, collected on day 0 of AZD1222 vaccination. These receptors were taken from an adult in good health. Each CDR3 is given with its conserved first and last residue. The order of the fields is J gene, V gene, CDR3 protein.

J gene: TRBJ1-1; V gene: TRBV6-5; CDR3 protein: CASTKPRGSYTEAFF
J gene: TRBJ2-3; V gene: TRBV7-3; CDR3 protein: CASTKTSGGTDTQYF
J gene: TRBJ1-6; V gene: TRBV3-1/TRBV3-2; CDR3 protein: CASSHRQAGSPLHF
J gene: TRBJ2-2; V gene: TRBV7-9; CDR3 protein: CASSPTRAAGTGELFF
J gene: TRBJ2-7; V gene: TRBV7-3; CDR3 protein: CASSPGTGNYEQYF
J gene: TRBJ1-1; V gene: TRBV6-4; CDR3 protein: CASRLAGQANTEAFF
J gene: TRBJ2-3; V gene: TRBV10-3; CDR3 protein: CAISDPRGGLPGTDTQYF
J gene: TRBJ2-3; V gene: TRBV30; CDR3 protein: CAWSGGTDTQYF
J gene: TRBJ2-4; V gene: TRBV27; CDR3 protein: CASSSPGLAGPGDIQYF
J gene: TRBJ1-1; V gene: TRBV7-9; CDR3 protein: CASSLELGNTEAFF
J gene: TRBJ2-7; V gene: TRBV28; CDR3 protein: CASSLGTYEQYF
J gene: TRBJ2-7; V gene: TRBV13; CDR3 protein: CASSPTGARKQYF
J gene: TRBJ2-3; V gene: TRBV24-1; CDR3 protein: CATPGQSLRDTQYF
J gene: TRBJ1-5; V gene: TRBV4-1; CDR3 protein: CASSHPTGGAWGNQPQHF
J gene: TRBJ2-1; V gene: TRBV7-7; CDR3 protein: CASSLAPGGYNEQFF
J gene: TRBJ2-2; V gene: TRBV18; CDR3 protein: CASSPLDTGELFF
J gene: TRBJ2-7; V gene: TRBV19; CDR3 protein: CATSFGGRSYEQYF
J gene: TRBJ1-1; V gene: TRBV10-3; CDR3 protein: CAIRDTLNTEAFF
J gene: TRBJ1-1; V gene: TRBV19; CDR3 protein: CASSIMTGNTEAFF
J gene: TRBJ2-3; V gene: TRBV30; CDR3 protein: CAWSDGGADTQYF
J gene: TRBJ1-5; V gene: TRBV19; CDR3 protein: CASSIPPGLRQPQHF
J gene: TRBJ2-1; V gene: TRBV5-5; CDR3 protein: CASSLGQGAHPYNEQFF
J gene: TRBJ2-3; V gene: TRBV7-3; CDR3 protein: CASRRTSGSTDTQYF
J gene: TRBJ1-3; V gene: TRBV27; CDR3 protein: CASSLGGVAGNTIYF
J gene: TRBJ1-2; V gene: TRBV27; CDR3 protein: CASRFSDSAYGYTF
J gene: TRBJ1-3; V gene: TRBV27; CDR3 protein: CASSQVSSGNTIYF
J gene: TRBJ2-5; V gene: TRBV9; CDR3 protein: CASSVGGGTETQYF
J gene: TRBJ1-2; V gene: TRBV24-1; CDR3 protein: CATSDLWGVSGYTF
J gene: TRBJ1-5; V gene: TRBV28; CDR3 protein: CASSLEYQPQHF
J gene: TRBJ1-5; V gene: TRBV5-5; CDR3 protein: CASSLYSSVSNQPQHF
J gene: TRBJ1-5; V gene: TRBV5-6; CDR3 protein: CASSYGQGSNQPQHF
J gene: TRBJ2-7; V gene: TRBV6-4; CDR3 protein: CASSPGGEWYEQYF
J gene: TRBJ2-1; V gene: TRBV14; CDR3 protein: CASSQRYPASEQFF
J gene: TRBJ1-2; V gene: TRBV7-9; CDR3 protein: CASSTGGGYTF
J gene: TRBJ2-3; V gene: TRBV4-1; CDR3 protein: CASSQDWAAGGTDTQYF
J gene: TRBJ1-4; V gene: TRBV5-6; CDR3 protein: CASSSRDRVFGKLFF
J gene: TRBJ1-1; V gene: TRBV5-3; CDR3 protein: CARSLNRDVSEAFF
J gene: TRBJ2-7; V gene: TRBV7-6; CDR3 protein: CASSLAPTSGGYEQYF
J gene: TRBJ1-3; V gene: TRBV6-6; CDR3 protein: CASSIDSSLGNTIYF
J gene: TRBJ2-5; V gene: TRBV3-1/TRBV3-2; CDR3 protein: CASSQGWTGAGGETQYF
J gene: TRBJ1-4; V gene: TRBV5-1; CDR3 protein: CASSLGTFENEKLFF
J gene: TRBJ2-3; V gene: TRBV5-1; CDR3 protein: CASSLVATTDTQYF
J gene: TRBJ2-7; V gene: TRBV13; CDR3 protein: CASSWTPTDTIRDNPYEQYF